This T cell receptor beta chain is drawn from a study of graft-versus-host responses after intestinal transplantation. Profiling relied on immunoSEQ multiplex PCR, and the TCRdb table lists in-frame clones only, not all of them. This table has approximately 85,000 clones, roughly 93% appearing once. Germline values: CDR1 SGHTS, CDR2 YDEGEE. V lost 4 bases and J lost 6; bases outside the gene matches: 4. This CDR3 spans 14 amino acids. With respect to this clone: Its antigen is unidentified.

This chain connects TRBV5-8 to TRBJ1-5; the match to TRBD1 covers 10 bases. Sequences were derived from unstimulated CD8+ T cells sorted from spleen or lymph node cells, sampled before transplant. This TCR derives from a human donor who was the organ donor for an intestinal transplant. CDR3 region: CASSPRTGGQPQHF. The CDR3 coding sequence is TGTGCCAGCAGCCCCCGGACAGGGGGTCAGCCCCAGCATTTT.